This TCR beta chain was documented in a study of blood T cell repertoires in COVID-19. About the research overall: Samples representing acute and convalescent COVID-19 were sourced from the United States, Italy and Spain. From T cells, B-cell-depleted T cells, or PBMCs came the material, which was cDNA or gDNA.

Authors' methods: Using reference gene primer amplification, nucleated cell counts were estimated. Only in-frame clones appear in the TCRdb table, and some are missing; sequencing was by immunoSEQ multiplex PCR. That table is the source of V, J and clone size, and D and trimming were worked out from the DNA. The table includes some 260,000 clones, over 75% detected once. Sequences were obtained from peripheral blood. The sequence came from a human donor in a cohort sampled during active COVID-19.

The chain's CDR3 is CASSSLKGQGSHEQYF. CDR3 nucleotides: TGTGCCAGCAGCTCGCTTAAGGGACAGGGTTCCCACGAGCAGTACTTC. The rearrangement links TRBV5-4 to TRBJ2-7, with 9 bases that match TRBD1. CDR3 size: 16 residues. Per germline, CDR1 SGHNT and CDR2 YYREEE (reference sequence). The junction had 12 bases not matched to a gene; V was cut back by 3 bases and J by 5 bases.